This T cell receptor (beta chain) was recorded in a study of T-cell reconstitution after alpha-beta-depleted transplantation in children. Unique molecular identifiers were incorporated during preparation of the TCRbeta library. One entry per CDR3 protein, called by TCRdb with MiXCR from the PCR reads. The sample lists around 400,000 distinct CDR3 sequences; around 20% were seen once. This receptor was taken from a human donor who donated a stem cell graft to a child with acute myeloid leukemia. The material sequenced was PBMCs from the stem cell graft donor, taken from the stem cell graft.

CDR3 in amino acids: CASGLAGETTGELFF. The CDR3 bases are TGTGCCAGCGGGTTAGCGGGAGAAACAACCGGGGAGCTGTTTTTT. V gene TRBV12-3 or TRBV12-4 combines with J gene TRBJ2-2; 9 bases align to TRBD2. After removal of 8 bases from V and 5 bases from J, the junction contained 9 bases not matched to a gene. The CDR3 spans 15 residues.